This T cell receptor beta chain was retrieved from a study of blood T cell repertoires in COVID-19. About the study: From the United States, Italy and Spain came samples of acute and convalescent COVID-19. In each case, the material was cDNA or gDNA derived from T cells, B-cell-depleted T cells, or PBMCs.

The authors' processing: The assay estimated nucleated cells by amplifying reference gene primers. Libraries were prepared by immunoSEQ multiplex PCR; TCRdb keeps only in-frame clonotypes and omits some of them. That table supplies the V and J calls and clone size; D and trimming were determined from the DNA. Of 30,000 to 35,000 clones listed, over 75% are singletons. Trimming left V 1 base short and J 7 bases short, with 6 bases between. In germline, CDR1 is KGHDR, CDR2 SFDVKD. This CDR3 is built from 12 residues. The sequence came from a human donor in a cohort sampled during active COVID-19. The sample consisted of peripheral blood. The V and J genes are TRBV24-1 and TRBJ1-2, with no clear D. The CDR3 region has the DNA TGTGCCACCAGTGATTTTTCTGTTGGCTACACCTTC. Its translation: CATSDFSVGYTF.